The 8 T cell receptor beta chains in this list originate from one sample, sequenced in a study of blood T cell repertoires in COVID-19. TCRdb's table, derived via immunoSEQ multiplex PCR, lists solely in-frame clones and lacks some. The table records 80,000 to 130,000 clones, around nine tenths of them present only once. Sequenced sample: peripheral blood. These receptors all stem from a man between 65 and 85 years old with acute or convalescent COVID-19.

This chain links TRBV7-9 with TRBJ1-2; D remains ambiguous. The CDR3 is made up of 17 amino acids. Germline-derived CDR1 and CDR2 are SEHNR and FQNEAQ (reference sequence). Trimming took off 2 bases at V and 4 bases at J, with 20 bases between the two ends. The DNA for the CDR3 is TGTGCCAGCAGCTTATACCCCACCCCCAACGGCGGCTATGGCTACACCTTC. This sequence encodes CASSLYPTPNGGYGYTF.

This clone was picked up a small number of times. The chain combines TRBV6-5 with TRBJ1-6; D ambiguous. CDR3 length equals 14 residues. The germline V and J ends were trimmed by 1 base and 7 bases, with 8 bases remaining between them. The germline CDR1 and CDR2 sequences are MNHEY and SVGAGI. The CDR3 DNA reads as TGTGCCAGCAGTTACTGGGGAGGGAATTCACCCCTCCACTTT. Translating it yields CASSYWGGNSPLHF.

CDR3 DNA: TGTGCCAGCAGCCCCGGGACTGGGGCCAACGTCCTGACTTTC. It codes for CASSPGTGANVLTF. The chain couples TRBV6-4 to TRBJ2-6; a possible D gene is TRBD2 (5 bases). This CDR3 is built from 14 residues. The V and J ends lost 6 bases and 2 bases respectively, with 8 bases between them. The germline V gene has CDR1 MRHNA and CDR2 SNTAGT.

The CDR3 loop reads CASSQPIRGSSSYNEQFF. CDR3 coding DNA: TGCGCCAGCAGCCAACCTATAAGGGGTTCAAGCTCCTACAATGAGCAGTTCTTC. The chain couples TRBV4-1 to TRBJ2-1, with D maybe TRBD1 (5 bases). The CDR3 is 18 amino acids. CDR1 MGHRA and CDR2 YSYEKL come from the germline V gene. Trimming removed 2 bases at V and 0 bases at J, with 17 bases between.

The chain uses TRBV25-1 and TRBJ2-1; perhaps TRBD1 as D (7 bases). V was cut by 0 bases and J by 7 bases, with 16 bases left in between. CDR1 and CDR2 from the germline V gene are MGHDK and SYGVNS. The CDR3 has 16 residues. CDR3 in amino acids: CASSEYGPGGSNEQFF. CDR3 DNA sequence: TGTGCCAGCAGTGAATACGGACCAGGGGGGTCGAATGAGCAGTTCTTC.

The chain is built from TRBV10-3 and TRBJ2-3; D is possibly TRBD1 (6 bases). V gave up 7 bases and J gave up 5 bases, with 16 bases separating them. The CDR3 is 14 amino acids. Germline V gene lookup returns CDR1 ENHRY and CDR2 SYGVKD. CDR3 protein: CAITTGEFGDTQYF. The CDR3 nucleotides are TGTGCCATCACGACAGGCGAGTTCGGAGATACGCAGTATTTT.

The V call is TRBV3-1 (or the pseudogene TRBV3-2), the J call TRBJ1-1, with D uncertain. V lost 2 bases and J 1 base, leaving 8 bases between the germline ends. Germline V CDR1 and CDR2: LGHDT, YNNKEL (reference sequence). This CDR3 is 14 amino acids long. CDR3 amino acids: CASSQHARNTEAFF. CDR3 DNA sequence: TGTGCCAGCAGCCAACACGCCAGGAACACTGAAGCTTTCTTT.

This chain connects TRBV3-1 (or the pseudogene TRBV3-2) to TRBJ2-7; the D is unclear. The germline V gene has CDR1 LGHDT and CDR2 YNNKEL (reference sequence). The V and J ends lost 1 base and 3 bases respectively, with 13 bases between them. CDR3 length: 15 amino acids. DNA of the CDR3: TGTGCCAGCAGCCAAGGCCTAATTGGGCTCTACGAGCAGTACTTC. This translates into CASSQGLIGLYEQYF.